Given below is one T cell receptor (beta chain) in context. This record comes from a study of blood T cell repertoires in COVID-19. Per the original data handling: For nucleated cells, counts were estimated from reference gene primer amplification. Libraries were prepared by immunoSEQ multiplex PCR; TCRdb keeps only in-frame clonotypes and omits some of them. D and trimming come from the DNA, and the V and J calls and clone size come from that table. Found here are under 300,000 clones, roughly 87% of them singletons; the top ten hold roughly 0.8%. The germline gives CDR1 SGHVS, CDR2 FNYEAQ. The V end was cut by 0 bases, the J end by 6 bases, with 9 bases between. The CDR3 is 14 amino acids.

The sequencing sample was made of peripheral blood. This chain uses TRBV7-6 with TRBJ1-5, with D possibly being TRBD1 (5 bases). This TCR came from a woman in her 30s with acute or convalescent COVID-19. CDR3 bases: TGTGCCAGCAGCTTAGCAGGGGAAGGTCAGCCCCAGCATTTT. Translation: CASSLAGEGQPQHF.